The 5 T cell receptor beta chains below all came from one sample that was sequenced in a study of T cell repertoires and HLA-DP antigens. Assay used: immunoSEQ multiplex PCR; TCRdb lists only in-frame clones, some missing. The sample lists approximately 86,000 clones; about 89% were seen once. These TCRs' antigens remain unknown. The sample consisted of CD4+ T cells from PBMCs. The receptors derive from a man aged 50 to 59 in good health and CMV-seronegative.

The rearrangement uses TRBV5-1 and TRBJ2-3, with 7 bases fitting TRBD2. The CDR3 totals 13 residues. The germline gives CDR1 SGHRS, CDR2 YFSETQ. The V and J ends lost 7 bases and 4 bases, in that order; junction bases with no gene match: 6. The CDR3 DNA is TGCGCCAGCCGCGGACTAGGATCAGATACGCAGTATTTT. Amino acids: CASRGLGSDTQYF.

The chain links TRBV19 to TRBJ2-7; possible D gene TRBD2, 5 bases. The CDR3 is made up of 14 amino acids. Looked up from germline, CDR1 is LNHDA and CDR2 is SQIVND (reference sequence). Trimming removed 4 bases from V and 1 base from J, with 11 bases in between. The CDR3 sequence: CASSRRPGSYEQYF. CDR3 bases: TGTGCCAGTAGTAGACGACCGGGGTCCTACGAGCAGTACTTC. Supplemented by reference TRBV19 and TRBJ2-7, the full variable domain reads DGGITQSPKYLFRKEGQNVTLSCEQNLNHDAMYWYRQDPGQGLRLIYYSQIVNDFQKGDIAEGYSVSREKKESFPLTVTSAQKNPTAFYLCASSRRPGSYEQYFGPGTRLTVT.

This clone was counted a few times. The V gene is TRBV11-2, the J gene TRBJ1-5, with 8 bases that match TRBD1. V lost 5 bases, J lost 7 bases, and 13 bases stayed unmatched. This CDR3 comprises 16 residues. Germline assignment: CDR1 SGHAT and CDR2 FQNNGV. This chain's CDR3 is CASSQLGQGRAQPQHF. The CDR3 DNA reads as TGTGCCAGCAGCCAACTCGGACAGGGTAGGGCCCAGCCCCAGCATTTT.

The sample holds a few counts of this clone. The CDR3 protein is CASSPGRWTEAFF. As DNA, the CDR3 is TGTGCCAGCAGCCCGGGGAGGTGGACTGAAGCTTTCTTT. The V gene is TRBV11-2, the J gene TRBJ1-1; D gene ambiguous. Germline V lookup: CDR1 SGHAT, CDR2 FQNNGV. This CDR3 is 13 amino acids long. V lost 5 bases to trimming and J lost 5 bases, with 12 bases between them.

Note on this clone: The sample has other DNA sequences that encode this CDR3 too. The chain links TRBV6-4 to TRBJ2-3; 8 nucleotides line up with TRBD2. Germline V CDR1 and CDR2: MRHNA, SNTAGT. The CDR3 is 14 amino acids. V was clipped by 0 bases and J by 4 bases; unmatched bases: 0. The CDR3 region has the DNA TGTGCCAGCAGTGACTCAGCGGGAGCAGATACGCAGTATTTT. Translation: CASSDSAGADTQYF.